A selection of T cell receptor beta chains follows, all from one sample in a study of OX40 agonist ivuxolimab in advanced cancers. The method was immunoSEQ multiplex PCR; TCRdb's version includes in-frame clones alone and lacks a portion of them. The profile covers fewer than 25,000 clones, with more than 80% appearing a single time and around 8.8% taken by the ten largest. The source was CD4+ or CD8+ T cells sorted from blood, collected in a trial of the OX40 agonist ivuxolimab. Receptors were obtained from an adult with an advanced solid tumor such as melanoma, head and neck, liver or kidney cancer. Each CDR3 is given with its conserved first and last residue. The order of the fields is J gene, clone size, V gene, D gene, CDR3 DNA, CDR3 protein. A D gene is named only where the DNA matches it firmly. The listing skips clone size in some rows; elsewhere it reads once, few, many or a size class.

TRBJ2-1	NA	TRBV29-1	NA	TGCAGCGTTGAAGAGGGGTCTCCCGGGATAGGTGACAATGAGCAGTTCTTC	CSVEEGSPGIGDNEQFF
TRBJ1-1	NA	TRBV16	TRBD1	TGTGCCAGCAGCCAGAGGGGGCTGGACACTGAAGCTTTCTTT	CASSQRGLDTEAFF
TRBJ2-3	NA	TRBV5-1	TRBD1	TGCGCCAGCAGCTCGGAATCCGGGACAGGGGCTAGCACAGATACGCAGTATTTT	CASSSESGTGASTDTQYF
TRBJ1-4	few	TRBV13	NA	TGTGCCAGCAGCTCGAGAAGTCATTCTTACGAAAAACTGTTTTTT	CASSSRSHSYEKLFF
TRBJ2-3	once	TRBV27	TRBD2	TGTGCCAGCAGGTTGCTAGCGGGGGACTTCACAGATACGCAGTATTTT	CASRLLAGDFTDTQYF
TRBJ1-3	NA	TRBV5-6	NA	TGTGCCAGCAGCTTAAAAACCCTGACTGGGTTCGGAAACACCATATATTTT	CASSLKTLTGFGNTIYF
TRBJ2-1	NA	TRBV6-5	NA	TGTGCCAGCAGTTACTCCCGGACAACCTACAATGAGCAGTTCTTC	CASSYSRTTYNEQFF
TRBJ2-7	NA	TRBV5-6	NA	TGTGCCAGCAGCTTTCAGGGTTGGAGCTCCTACGAGCAGTACTTC	CASSFQGWSSYEQYF
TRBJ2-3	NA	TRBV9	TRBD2	TGTGCCAGCAGCGCCCCGGGGGGGGTCACAGATACGCAGTATTTT	CASSAPGGVTDTQYF
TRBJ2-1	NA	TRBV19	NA	TGTGCCAGTAGTATAGTACTAGATTTCTGGGAGCAGTTCTTC	CASSIVLDFWEQFF
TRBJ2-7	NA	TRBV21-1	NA	TGTGCCAGCAGCAAAGTTGGCAGATACTACGAGCAGTACTTC	CASSKVGRYYEQYF
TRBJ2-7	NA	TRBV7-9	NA	TGTGCCAGCAGCTTAGCGTCGGGGCGGCCCTACGAGCAGTACTTC	CASSLASGRPYEQYF
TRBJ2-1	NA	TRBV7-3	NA	TGTGCCAGCAGCTTAATCTCTCTACCGTACAATGAGCAGTTCTTC	CASSLISLPYNEQFF
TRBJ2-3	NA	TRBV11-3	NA	TGTGCCAGCAGCTTAGCGGGGTCTACAGATACGCAGTATTTT	CASSLAGSTDTQYF
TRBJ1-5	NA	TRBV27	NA	TGTGCCAGCAGTTTATCGTGGGGGGATAGCAATCAGCCCCAGCATTTT	CASSLSWGDSNQPQHF
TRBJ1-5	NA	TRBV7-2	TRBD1	TGTGCCAGCAGCTTCATAGGCGACAGGGGGTTTCAGCCCCAGCATTTT	CASSFIGDRGFQPQHF
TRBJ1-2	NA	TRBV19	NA	TGTGCCAGTAGTATCTTCGACACAATCTCAGGCTATGGCTACACCTTC	CASSIFDTISGYGYTF
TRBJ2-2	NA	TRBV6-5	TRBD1	TGTGCCAGCATCCCCCGACAGGGCCTCCCCGGGGAGCTGTTTTTT	CASIPRQGLPGELFF
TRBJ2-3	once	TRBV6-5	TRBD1	TGTGCCAGCAGTTACAGACAGGGGAGACTCACAGATACGCAGTATTTT	CASSYRQGRLTDTQYF
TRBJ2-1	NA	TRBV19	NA	TGTGCCAGTAGTATCTTCCAGGGCTCCTACAATGAGCAGTTCTTC	CASSIFQGSYNEQFF
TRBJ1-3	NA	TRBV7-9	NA	TGTGCCAGCACCTTAGGGACACTCGGCTCTGGAAACACCATATATTTT	CASTLGTLGSGNTIYF
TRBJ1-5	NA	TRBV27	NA	TGTGCCAGCAGTTTATCAGCGGGAGACGAAGTTCAGCCCCAGCATTTT	CASSLSAGDEVQPQHF
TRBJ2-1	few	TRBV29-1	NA	TGCAGCGTTGAATGGGGGCTCGAGCAGTTCTTC	CSVEWGLEQFF
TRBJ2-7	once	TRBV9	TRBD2	TGTGCCAGCAGCGCCGAGGGGCGGGGGGGTTACGAGCAGTACTTC	CASSAEGRGGYEQYF
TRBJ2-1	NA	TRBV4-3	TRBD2	TGCGCCAGCAGCCAAGATCTCGGGGGGGGCTCGTATGAGCAGTTCTTC	CASSQDLGGGSYEQFF
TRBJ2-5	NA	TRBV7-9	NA	TGTGCCAGCAGCCCACCGGGGCCTCAAGAGACCCAGTACTTC	CASSPPGPQETQYF
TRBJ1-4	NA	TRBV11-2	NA	TGTGCCAGCAGCTTAGAAGGAGGTGGTGGTGAAAAACTGTTTTTT	CASSLEGGGGEKLFF
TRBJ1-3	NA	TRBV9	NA	TGTGCCAGCAGCGTCGCAGGGAGAGGAAACACCATATATTTT	CASSVAGRGNTIYF
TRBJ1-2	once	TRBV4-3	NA	TGCGCCAGCAGCCAATCACCCGACATTAACTATGGCTACACCTTC	CASSQSPDINYGYTF
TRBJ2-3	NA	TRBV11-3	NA	TGTGCCAGCAGCTTAACCCCGGAGGTCGATACGCAGTATTTT	CASSLTPEVDTQYF
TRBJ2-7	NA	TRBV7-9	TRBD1	TGCGCCAGCAAAGGGGGCAGTTACGAGCAGTACTTC	CASKGGSYEQYF
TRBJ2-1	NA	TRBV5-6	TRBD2	TGTGCCAGCAGCTCTTGGCGGGGGGAATTCAATGAGCAGTTCTTC	CASSSWRGEFNEQFF
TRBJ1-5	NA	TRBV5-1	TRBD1	TGCGCCAGCAGCGCACAGGGGAGCGGAAACAATCAGCCCCAGCATTTT	CASSAQGSGNNQPQHF
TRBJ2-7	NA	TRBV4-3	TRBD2	TGCGCCAGCAGCCAAGAGGCTAGCGGGGTCTACGAGCAGTACTTC	CASSQEASGVYEQYF
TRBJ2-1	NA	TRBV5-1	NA	TGCGCCAGCAGCCTAAAACAGGGAAATGAGCAGTTCTTC	CASSLKQGNEQFF
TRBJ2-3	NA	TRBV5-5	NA	TGTGCCAGCAGCTTGAGTACAGGGCCAAGAAATACGCAGTATTTT	CASSLSTGPRNTQYF
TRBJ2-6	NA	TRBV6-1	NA	TGTGCCAGCAGTGATGCCGTGGGGTCTGGGGCCAACGTCCTGACTTTC	CASSDAVGSGANVLTF
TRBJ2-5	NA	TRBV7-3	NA	TGTGCCAGCAGCGCGGGGGCCCAAGAGACCCAGTACTTC	CASSAGAQETQYF
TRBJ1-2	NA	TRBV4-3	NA	TGCGCCAGCAGCCAAGATCGCGGGGGGTTAGACTATGGCTACACCTTC	CASSQDRGGLDYGYTF
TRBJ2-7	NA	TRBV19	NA	TGTGCCACCCATGGGGGGTCAATAGCCGAGCAGTACTTC	CATHGGSIAEQYF
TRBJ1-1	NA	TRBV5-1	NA	TGCGCCAGCAGCTTGCTTGGGACCCTACGAATGAACACTGAAGCTTTCTTT	CASSLLGTLRMNTEAFF
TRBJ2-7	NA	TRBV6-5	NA	TGTGCCAGCAGTTACTCTGGGCAGACCTACGAGCAGTACTTC	CASSYSGQTYEQYF